A selection of T cell receptor beta chains follows, all from one sample in a study of blood T cell repertoires in COVID-19. Libraries were prepared by immunoSEQ multiplex PCR; TCRdb keeps only in-frame clonotypes and omits some of them. The data hold about 140,000 clones, with around 87% observed a single time. Sequenced: PBMCs or T cells enriched from blood (not recorded which). Source of these receptors: a man aged 55 to 70 who had recovered from COVID-19. The conserved cysteine and the conserved F or W are not part of the CDR3 here.

>TRBV18
ASSPGQKNTEAF
>TRBV2
ASSNGQSVNYGYT
>TRBV7-2
ATARGGYGYT
>TRBV6-1
ASSESLAGPYNEQF
>TRBV7-2
ASSLLGASEKLF
>TRBV3-1/TRBV3-2
ASIQEITGELF
>TRBV6-5
ASGTGLNNSPLH
>TRBV5-1
ASSLERDRGNPYNEQF
>TRBV27
ASSSTGRYEQY
>TRBV9
ASSAQGISYEQY
>TRBV28
ASSGLVEGEAF
>TRBV7-6
ASSPYEGSHEQF
>TRBV10-1
ASSEAGYYGYT
>TRBV20-1
SARDRGEQY
>TRBV28
ASIGAQGGNQPQH
>TRBV9
ASSPGTDPSPQH
>TRBV5-5
ASSSIATYNSPLH
>TRBV7-9
ASSHGGGAYEQY
>TRBV11-2
ASSLTPGDRRLGGYT
>TRBV28
ASHSQGAYEQY
>TRBV6-5
ASSYGTSGSRETQY
>TRBV5-5
ASSFWTSGRRGEQY
>TRBV5-6
ASSSVPGTGDNEQF
>TRBV25-1
ASRGQGAFGTQY
>TRBV19
ASTPRDRGRTNTGELF
>TRBV18
ASSRAGQGGNQPQH
>TRBV7-6
ASRPNTGAGELF
>TRBV19
ASSKGQQNTEAF
>TRBV20-1
SASVAPGETQY
>TRBV3-1/TRBV3-2
ASSRRQGPGNTIY
>TRBV5-1
ASSPGTQETQY
>TRBV9
ASSVRDRGLNTEAF
>TRBV9
ASSLTSGSDEQF
>TRBV15
ATSRARGASDEQY
>TRBV18
ASSIGGGQEQY
>TRBV12-3/TRBV12-4
ASSLAQAETQY
>TRBV20-1
RPEGGTEAF
>TRBV7-9
ASSSAGGGRRDGYT
>TRBV5-1
ASSPAGSGNTIY
>TRBV10-3
AISEGRYEKLF
>TRBV28
ASSSAGTSGYNEQF
>TRBV5-4
ASSLGGAGASYEQY
>TRBV6-5
ASRHDLSSYNEQF
>TRBV7-9
ASSLNGDNSYEQY
>TRBV13
ASSLEGTAYEQY